This is a list of T cell receptor beta chains from one sample in a study of blood T cells in healthy people across ages. TCRdb reprocessed the 5' RACE reads via MiXCR and lists one record per CDR3 protein. The data show over a million distinct CDR3 sequences, 42% seen once. Material: blood. The receptors here all came from a woman between 18 and 30 years old in good health. CDR3s include the opening cysteine and the closing phenylalanine or tryptophan. The D gene is left open where the match is weak. The size entry is marked missing in some rows and otherwise reads once, few, many or a size class.

DNA: TGTGCCAGCAGTTTTGGAGATCCGACCCTCTCTGGGGCCAACGTCCTGACTTTC
CDR3: CASSFGDPTLSGANVLTF
V: TRBV27
J: TRBJ2-6
D: NA
size: NA

DNA: TGTGCCAGCAGTTGGCAAGCCTACGAGCAGTACTTC
CDR3: CASSWQAYEQYF
V: TRBV28
J: TRBJ2-7
D: NA
size: few

DNA: TGTGCCAGCAGTGATGAACTAGCGGGACCGGCTCACGAGCAGTACTTC
CDR3: CASSDELAGPAHEQYF
V: TRBV6-1
J: TRBJ2-7
D: TRBD2
size: NA

DNA: TGTGCCAGCAGTTTCCGACAGGGTACAGAGACCCAGTACTTC
CDR3: CASSFRQGTETQYF
V: TRBV12-3/TRBV12-4
J: TRBJ2-5
D: TRBD1
size: NA

DNA: TGCGCCAGCAGCTTGGGGACTAGCGGGAAGGGCGAGCAGTACTTC
CDR3: CASSLGTSGKGEQYF
V: TRBV5-1
J: TRBJ2-7
D: TRBD2
size: few

DNA: TGTGCCAGCAGCAAAGGGACTAGCGGGAGGAAAGAGACCCAGTACTTC
CDR3: CASSKGTSGRKETQYF
V: TRBV21-1
J: TRBJ2-5
D: NA
size: NA

DNA: TGCAGTGCTAGAGATTGGCTAGCGGGGGGACCCCAAGAGACCCAGTACTTC
CDR3: CSARDWLAGGPQETQYF
V: TRBV20-1
J: TRBJ2-5
D: TRBD2
size: NA

DNA: TGTGCCAGCAGCGCGGACTCTACAGGAACAGATACGCAGTATTTT
CDR3: CASSADSTGTDTQYF
V: TRBV9
J: TRBJ2-3
D: NA
size: NA

DNA: TGTGCCAGCAGTTACGAAGGTAGCGCCACTGAAGCTTTCTTT
CDR3: CASSYEGSATEAFF
V: TRBV6-5
J: TRBJ1-1
D: NA
size: NA

DNA: TGTGCCAGCACTAGCGACGTTGGCTACGAGCAGTACTTC
CDR3: CASTSDVGYEQYF
V: TRBV2
J: TRBJ2-7
D: NA
size: NA

DNA: TGTGCCAGCAGAGGCAGGGAGGCCTACGAGCAGTACTTC
CDR3: CASRGREAYEQYF
V: TRBV6-1
J: TRBJ2-7
D: NA
size: NA

DNA: TGTGCCAGCAGCGCCAGGACTAGCGATCAAAATGAGCAGTACTTC
CDR3: CASSARTSDQNEQYF
V: TRBV7-9
J: TRBJ2-5
D: TRBD2
size: NA

DNA: TGCAGTGCTAGTTTGGCCGATCGAGAGACCCAGTACTTC
CDR3: CSASLADRETQYF
V: TRBV20-1
J: TRBJ2-5
D: NA
size: NA

DNA: TGTGCCAGCAGCTCGCCGGGGCAGGCGGGTAGTGAGCAGTTCTTC
CDR3: CASSSPGQAGSEQFF
V: TRBV7-9
J: TRBJ2-1
D: NA
size: NA

DNA: TGTGCCAGCAGCGGGGGGGTCTCACTGGCGGAGACCCAGTACTTC
CDR3: CASSGGVSLAETQYF
V: TRBV2
J: TRBJ2-5
D: TRBD2
size: NA

DNA: TGTGCCAGCAGTTTACCGGGACAGGGTTTACGAGAGACCCAGTACTTC
CDR3: CASSLPGQGLRETQYF
V: TRBV12-3/TRBV12-4
J: TRBJ2-5
D: TRBD1
size: NA

DNA: TGTGCCAGCAGCCCGGGGGGTAACACAGATGCGCAGTATTTT
CDR3: CASSPGGNTDAQYF
V: TRBV12-3/TRBV12-4
J: TRBJ2-3
D: TRBD2
size: NA

DNA: TGTGCCAGCAGGGACTGGAACAATGAGCAGTTCTTC
CDR3: CASRDWNNEQFF
V: TRBV12-3/TRBV12-4
J: TRBJ2-1
D: NA
size: few

DNA: TGTGCCAGCAGGCCGGGGAGAAACCAAGAGACCCAGTACTTC
CDR3: CASRPGRNQETQYF
V: TRBV12-3/TRBV12-4
J: TRBJ2-5
D: NA
size: few

DNA: TGTGCCAGCAGCGTAGACCCGGGAGGGGATACGCAGTATTTT
CDR3: CASSVDPGGDTQYF
V: TRBV9
J: TRBJ2-3
D: TRBD2
size: few

DNA: TGCAGCGTTGATAGCAACTACGAGCAGTACTTC
CDR3: CSVDSNYEQYF
V: TRBV29-1
J: TRBJ2-7
D: NA
size: NA

DNA: TGTGCTAGTGGTTTGGACGCCTACAATGAGCAGTTCTTC
CDR3: CASGLDAYNEQFF
V: TRBV12-5
J: TRBJ2-1
D: NA
size: NA

DNA: TGCAGCGGCCGACAGGGCCCCTACCAAGAGCAGTACTTC
CDR3: CSGRQGPYQEQYF
V: TRBV29-1
J: TRBJ2-7
D: TRBD1
size: few

DNA: TGTGCCAGCAGCTCTGGACTAGCGGGAGGGCTGTCCTACGAGCAGTACTTC
CDR3: CASSSGLAGGLSYEQYF
V: TRBV7-9
J: TRBJ2-7
D: TRBD2
size: NA

DNA: TGCAGCGTTGATGTTAGCGGGAGTGCCTACAATGAGCAGTTCTTC
CDR3: CSVDVSGSAYNEQFF
V: TRBV29-1
J: TRBJ2-1
D: TRBD2
size: NA

DNA: TGCAGTGCTACCCGGGACAGCGGATCAAATGAGCAGTACTTC
CDR3: CSATRDSGSNEQYF
V: TRBV20-1
J: TRBJ2-5
D: TRBD1
size: once

DNA: TGTGCCAGCAGCCCTCAAAGGAGGGGGAGTGGACGCGAGACCCAGTACTTC
CDR3: CASSPQRRGSGRETQYF
V: TRBV5-5
J: TRBJ2-5
D: NA
size: NA

DNA: TGCAGCGTCTCGACAGGTTTCAATCAGCCCCAGCATTTT
CDR3: CSVSTGFNQPQHF
V: TRBV29-1
J: TRBJ1-5
D: NA
size: few

DNA: TGCGCCAGCAGCCAAGGGTTACCCGGGGGCCAAGAGACCCAGTACTTC
CDR3: CASSQGLPGGQETQYF
V: TRBV4-1
J: TRBJ2-5
D: NA
size: many

DNA: TGTGCCATCGCTAACGGGGCCAACGTCCTGACTTTC
CDR3: CAIANGANVLTF
V: TRBV10-3
J: TRBJ2-6
D: NA
size: NA